Listed below are T cell receptor beta chains from one sample, sequenced in a study of cytomegalovirus exposure and HLA in healthy donors. Data came from immunoSEQ multiplex PCR; TCRdb stores just in-frame clones and leaves some out. The sample yields around 170,000 clones, approximately 84% seen once. Input material: PBMCs. The receptors were sampled from a woman aged 45-65 years in good health and CMV-seropositive. CDR3s include the opening cysteine and the closing phenylalanine or tryptophan. D genes are given only for firm matches. Some rows mark clone size as missing; the rest say once, few, many or name a class of expanded clone.

J gene: TRBJ2-6
V gene: TRBV28
clone size: NA
D gene: NA
CDR3 DNA: TGTGCCAGCAGTGGGCAGGTCTCTTCTGGGGCCAACGTCCTGACTTTC
CDR3 protein: CASSGQVSSGANVLTF

J gene: TRBJ1-5
V gene: TRBV7-2
clone size: few
D gene: NA
CDR3 DNA: TGTGCCAGCAGCGCCGGGCTGGACAGTCTAGTCTCAAGCAATCAGCCCCAGCATTTT
CDR3 protein: CASSAGLDSLVSSNQPQHF

J gene: TRBJ2-5
V gene: TRBV7-2
clone size: few
D gene: TRBD2
CDR3 DNA: TGTGCCAGCAGCCGGGGGGGCCAGGGGGAGACCCAGTACTTC
CDR3 protein: CASSRGGQGETQYF

J gene: TRBJ2-2
V gene: TRBV29-1
clone size: NA
D gene: NA
CDR3 DNA: TGCAGCGTTGTCCTGTTTACCGGGGAGCTGTTTTTT
CDR3 protein: CSVVLFTGELFF

J gene: TRBJ1-1
V gene: TRBV4-3
clone size: NA
D gene: NA
CDR3 DNA: TGCGCCAGCAGCCCTTATGGGGGGGACACTGAAGCTTTCTTT
CDR3 protein: CASSPYGGDTEAFF

J gene: TRBJ1-1
V gene: TRBV30
clone size: few
D gene: NA
CDR3 DNA: TGTGCCTGGAACAGGAACACTGAAGCTTTCTTT
CDR3 protein: CAWNRNTEAFF

J gene: TRBJ1-2
V gene: TRBV30
clone size: NA
D gene: TRBD1
CDR3 DNA: TGTGCCTGGAGACGACAGGGGACGGGCCGAGGCTACACCTTC
CDR3 protein: CAWRRQGTGRGYTF

J gene: TRBJ2-1
V gene: TRBV2
clone size: few
D gene: TRBD2
CDR3 DNA: TGTGCCAGCAGACTACTAGCGGGAGGTTGGGGTGAGCAGTTCTTC
CDR3 protein: CASRLLAGGWGEQFF

J gene: TRBJ1-3
V gene: TRBV19
clone size: NA
D gene: NA
CDR3 DNA: TGTGCCAGCGGACAGACTCACTCTGGAAACACCATATATTTT
CDR3 protein: CASGQTHSGNTIYF

J gene: TRBJ2-5
V gene: TRBV2
clone size: NA
D gene: NA
CDR3 DNA: TGTGCCAGCAGTGCGGAAGAGACCCAGTACTTC
CDR3 protein: CASSAEETQYF

J gene: TRBJ1-2
V gene: TRBV11-2
clone size: NA
D gene: TRBD1
CDR3 DNA: TGTGCCAGCAGCACGGGACAGGCGGTCGGGGAGGGCTACACCTTC
CDR3 protein: CASSTGQAVGEGYTF

J gene: TRBJ1-1
V gene: TRBV15
clone size: few
D gene: NA
CDR3 DNA: TGTGCCACCAGCAGAGAGGCGGGAAACACTGAAGCTTTCTTT
CDR3 protein: CATSREAGNTEAFF

J gene: TRBJ1-2
V gene: TRBV29-1
clone size: NA
D gene: TRBD1
CDR3 DNA: TGCAGCGTTTCCCGGACAGGGGAAATCTATGGCTACACCTTC
CDR3 protein: CSVSRTGEIYGYTF

J gene: TRBJ2-1
V gene: TRBV6-6
clone size: NA
D gene: NA
CDR3 DNA: TGTGCCAGCAGTTTGGACAGATACTACAATGAGCAGTTCTTC
CDR3 protein: CASSLDRYYNEQFF

J gene: TRBJ2-1
V gene: TRBV9
clone size: NA
D gene: NA
CDR3 DNA: TGTGCCAGCAGCGTAGACGATCTTACTAGCTTGGGTGAGCAGTTCTTC
CDR3 protein: CASSVDDLTSLGEQFF

J gene: TRBJ1-2
V gene: TRBV5-1
clone size: NA
D gene: NA
CDR3 DNA: TGCGCCAGCAGCTCAGAAAGGGGCGCAGCAACTAACTATGGCTACACCTTC
CDR3 protein: CASSSERGAATNYGYTF

J gene: TRBJ1-6
V gene: TRBV7-9
clone size: NA
D gene: NA
CDR3 DNA: TGTGCCAGCACGGGGGGAGATAATTCACCCCTCCACTTT
CDR3 protein: CASTGGDNSPLHF

J gene: TRBJ2-2
V gene: TRBV5-1
clone size: NA
D gene: TRBD1
CDR3 DNA: TGCGCCAGCAGCTTTCCTTCTGGTAACAGGGGCACCGGGGAGCTGTTTTTT
CDR3 protein: CASSFPSGNRGTGELFF

J gene: TRBJ2-1
V gene: TRBV2
clone size: NA
D gene: TRBD2
CDR3 DNA: TGTGCCAGCAGAGCTCTAGCGGGAGGGCCGGGTGAGCAGTTCTTC
CDR3 protein: CASRALAGGPGEQFF

J gene: TRBJ2-1
V gene: TRBV7-8
clone size: NA
D gene: NA
CDR3 DNA: TGTGCCAGCAGCTCCGTTTACAATGAGCAGTTCTTC
CDR3 protein: CASSSVYNEQFF